Following are 6 T cell receptor beta chains from one sample sequenced in a study of human T cells and chemical hapten exposure. TCRdb processed the RACE reads anew with MiXCR; each CDR3 protein has one entry. The table includes over 30,000 distinct CDR3 sequences, 7.6% detected once. Indicated time point: pre-sensitization, week 0. Treatment of the sample: therapeutic diphenylcyclopropenone sensitization with weekly scalp DPC. Sequencing used whole blood, obtained in connection with sensitization to the hapten diphenylcyclopropenone (DPC). Receptors originate from a woman between 50 and 59 years old with alopecia areata. Some clones in this sample may be carry-over from other donors' samples.

The chain joins TRBV27 to TRBJ1-2; D not resolved. The CDR3 has 11 residues. The germline V and J ends were trimmed by 7 bases and 0 bases, with 3 bases remaining between them. Looked up from germline, CDR1 is MNHEY and CDR2 is SMNVEV (reference sequence). DNA for the CDR3: TGTGCCAGCAAAACTAACTATGGCTACACCTTC. Translated, it gives CASKTNYGYTF.

This clonotype was seen at least ten times. The chain links TRBV27 to TRBJ2-7, with a tentative D call TRBD1 (5 bases). V lost 6 bases to trimming and J lost 0 bases, with 15 bases between them. This CDR3 region has 15 residues. The germline CDR1 and CDR2 sequences are MNHEY and SMNVEV (reference sequence). DNA of the CDR3: TGTGCCAGCAGATCAACAGGTTCCCCCTCCTACGAGCAGTACTTC. Residues: CASRSTGSPSYEQYF.

This clonotype has a count of ten or more. The chain combines TRBV12-3 or TRBV12-4 with TRBJ2-1, with D tentatively TRBD1 (5 bases). V lost 7 bases and J 6 bases, leaving 16 bases between the germline ends. This CDR3 spans 14 amino acids. The CDR3 region has the DNA TGTGCCAGCACTCCCCCCGGACATTTCAATGAGCAGTTCTTC. As protein: CASTPPGHFNEQFF.

This clonotype was recorded many times. The V gene is TRBV29-1, the J gene TRBJ2-1; 12 nucleotides align to TRBD1. The germline V gene has CDR1 SQVTM and CDR2 ANQGSEA. The length of the CDR3 is 13 residues. The trim removed 7 bases at V and 9 bases at J, leaving 7 bases unmatched. CDR3 sequence: CSAAGTGGGEQFF. The CDR3 DNA follows: TGCAGCGCAGCCGGGACAGGGGGCGGTGAGCAGTTCTTC.

This clonotype was found many times. V is TRBV7-6 and J is TRBJ2-6, with D tentatively TRBD1 (7 bases). V dropped 5 bases and J dropped 2 bases, with 34 bases sitting between them. Germline loops: CDR1 SGHVS, CDR2 FNYEAQ. This CDR3 spans 23 amino acids. CDR3 in amino acids: CASSTKGGTAQEANLPGANVLTF. For the CDR3, the DNA is TGTGCCAGCAGCACTAAAGGCGGGACAGCCCAAGAAGCCAATCTCCCTGGGGCCAACGTCCTGACTTTC.

This clonotype has ten or more counts. The J gene is TRBJ2-3, the V gene TRBV29-1; D unresolved. Germline CDR1 is SQVTM and CDR2 is ANQGSEA. This CDR3 has 12 residues. V gave up 3 bases and J gave up 6 bases, with 10 bases separating them. CDR3 nucleotide sequence: TGCAGCGTTGATTCCCTTTCGGATACGCAGTATTTT. Translated, it gives CSVDSLSDTQYF.